Listed here are 9 T cell receptor beta chains from one sample, sequenced in a study of read filtering for tumor transcriptome and immune sequencing. This library used about 360 ng RNA and molecular barcoded adaptors spanning alpha/delta and beta/gamma chains. TCRdb re-derived calls from the reads in MiXCR, one entry per CDR3 protein. The sample comprises 100,000 to 150,000 distinct CDR3 sequences, 10% to 15% of which are singletons, and approximately 10% rests with the top ten. The sample was a population of CD138-negative cells sorted from bone marrow. The source is a donor aged 40 or over with multiple myeloma.

The V and J genes are TRBV12-3 or TRBV12-4 and TRBJ2-2, with 7 nucleotides matching TRBD1. Losses at the gene ends were 5 bases for V and 7 bases for J; bases not matched to a gene: 4. The CDR3 sequence is 13 residues long. CDR3 in amino acids: CASSAPGGGELFF. Here the CDR3 DNA reads TGTGCCAGCAGTGCTCCAGGGGGCGGGGAGCTGTTTTTT.

In this sample, this clonotype turned up a few times. This chain uses TRBV9 with TRBJ2-1; D possibly corresponds to TRBD1 (6 bases). The CDR3 spans 16 residues. Germline loops: CDR1 SGDLS, CDR2 YYNGEE. V lost 0 bases and J 0 bases, leaving 10 bases between the germline ends. As DNA, the CDR3 is TGTGCCAGCAGCGTAGTTACAGGGAGCTCCTACAATGAGCAGTTCTTC. Residues: CASSVVTGSSYNEQFF.

This clonotype has at least ten counts. The junction differs from germline at one of its ends, possibly a read error. V gene TRBV2 combines with J gene TRBJ2-1, with 7 bases lining up with TRBD1. The CDR3 has 14 amino acids. Germline CDR1 reads SNHLY; CDR2 reads FYNNEI. CDR3 in amino acids: CASNEQGPYNEQFF. CDR3 sequence (DNA): TGTGCCAGCAATGAACAGGGGCCATACAATGAGCAGTTCTTC.

This clonotype was counted ten times or more. The genes are TRBV29-1 and TRBJ2-7, with a weak D call TRBD1 (6 bases). Germline V lookup: CDR1 SQVTM, CDR2 ANQGSEA. There are 13 residues in the CDR3. V lost 5 bases and J 5 bases, leaving 16 bases between the germline ends. CDR3 sequence: CSVTRYRDNEQYF. The CDR3 DNA follows: TGCAGCGTTACCCGTTACAGGGACAACGAGCAGTACTTC.

At least ten counts were recorded for this clonotype. This sequence joins TRBV29-1 and TRBJ2-2; 11 bases are a match to TRBD2. CDR3 length: 15 amino acids. The V gene's germline CDR1 is SQVTM and CDR2 ANQGSEA. The CDR3 DNA is TGCAGTTGCGAACTAGCGGGAGTTAGTACCGGGGAGCTGTTTTTT. It yields the protein CSCELAGVSTGELFF.

A remark on this clonotype: This may stem from a read error, because a much larger clone lies one nucleotide away. As DNA, the CDR3 is TGTGCCAGCAACCAGGGATTGGGAGAGACCCAGTACTTC. Its translation: CASNQGLGETQYF. The chain links TRBV12-3 or TRBV12-4 to TRBJ2-5, with TRBD1 as a possible D gene (5 bases). Between the trimmed V and J ends, which lost 7 bases and 4 bases, there was a span of 13 bases. The length of the CDR3 is 13 residues.

This clonotype was observed at least ten times. This rearrangement joins TRBV5-1 to TRBJ2-3; a possible D gene is TRBD1 (6 bases). The germline V and J ends were trimmed by 3 bases and 2 bases, with 10 bases remaining between them. This CDR3 spans 14 amino acids. Germline CDR1 and CDR2: SGHRS and YFSETQ. The CDR3 loop is CASSSGQYTDTQYF. Here the CDR3 DNA reads TGCGCCAGCAGCTCTGGACAGTACACAGATACGCAGTATTTT.

This clonotype was observed at least ten times. CDR3 amino acids: CASSPPIGGEQYF. The CDR3 region has the DNA TGTGCCAGCTCACCCCCGATAGGCGGCGAGCAGTACTTC. V usage is TRBV18 and J usage is TRBJ2-7; D is uncertain. V lost 3 bases, J lost 6 bases, and 12 bases lay in between. Germline V gene sequence: CDR1 KGHSH, CDR2 LQKENI. CDR3 size: 13 residues. Drawing the rest from reference TRBV18 and TRBJ2-7, the complete variable domain is NAGVMQNPRHLVRRRGQEARLRCSPMKGHSHVYWYRQLPEEGLKFMVYLQKENIIDESGMPKERFSAEFPKEGPSILRIQQVVRGDSAAYFCASSPPIGGEQYFGPGTRLTVT.

This clonotype was seen ten or more times. This chain connects TRBV10-3 to TRBJ2-2; D perhaps matches TRBD1 (6 bases). Per the germline V gene, CDR1 is ENHRY and CDR2 is SYGVKD. The CDR3 extends over 15 amino acids. The V and J ends lost 5 bases and 4 bases respectively, with 14 bases between them. The chain's CDR3 is CAISPQGVGTGELFF. CDR3 nucleotide sequence: TGTGCCATCAGTCCACAGGGAGTCGGCACCGGGGAGCTGTTTTTT.